This T cell receptor (gamma chain) was sequenced in a study of gamma-delta T cells after stem cell transplantation. TCRdb used CATT to re-call clones from the RT-PCR reads. The sample gives thousands of gamma-chain clones, 4% to 6% of which show up once; about 20% is in the top ten. Sample share makes this clone medium-sized (0.01 to 0.1%). The CDR3 runs to 11 residues. The V segment lost 4 bases and the J segment 10 bases; nucleotides outside the gene matches: 7. The V gene's germline CDR1 is GITISATS and CDR2 ISYDGTV (reference sequence). The TCR comes from a human donor. It is not recorded whose cells these are; they may come from a transplant donor. The sequencing input was gamma-delta T cells. The chain recombines TRGV9 with TRGJ1 or TRGJ2. The CDR3 loop is CALWDRRKKLF. In DNA form, the CDR3 reads TGTGCCTTGTGGGATCGTCGAAAGAAACTCTTT.